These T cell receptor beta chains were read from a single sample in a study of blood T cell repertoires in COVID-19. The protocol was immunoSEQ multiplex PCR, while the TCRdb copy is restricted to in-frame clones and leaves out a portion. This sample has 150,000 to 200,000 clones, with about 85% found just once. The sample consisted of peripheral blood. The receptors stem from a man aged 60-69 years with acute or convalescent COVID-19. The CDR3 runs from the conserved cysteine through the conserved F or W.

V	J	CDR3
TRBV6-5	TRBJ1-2	CASSLQGAVYGYTF
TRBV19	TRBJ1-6	CASSLQSSPLHF
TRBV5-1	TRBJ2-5	CASSQRQLAETQYF
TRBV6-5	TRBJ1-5	CASRERDSEGQPQHF
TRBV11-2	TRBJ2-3	CASSSGSDTQYF
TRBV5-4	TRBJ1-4	CASSLALGTGNEKLFF
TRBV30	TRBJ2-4	CAWEQGVSAKNIQYF
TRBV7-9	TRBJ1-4	CASSESAWEANEKLFF
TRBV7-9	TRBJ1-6	CASSTGDSSYNSPLHF
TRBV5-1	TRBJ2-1	CASSLVILAGGSYNEQFF
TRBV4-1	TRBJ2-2	CASSHSKDRASTGELFF
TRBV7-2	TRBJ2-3	CASSSAGGADTQYF
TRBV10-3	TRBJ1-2	CAISDLAQGASHYGYTF
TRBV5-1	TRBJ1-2	CASSLTGRYGYTF
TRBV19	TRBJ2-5	CASSITGGRETQYF
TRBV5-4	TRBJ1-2	CASSLKGADYGYTF
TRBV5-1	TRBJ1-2	CASSPDRVGGYTF
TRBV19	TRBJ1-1	CASSAGTGGTEAFF
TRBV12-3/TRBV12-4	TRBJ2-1	CASSGGTTNEQFF
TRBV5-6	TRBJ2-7	CASSSGLTYEQYF
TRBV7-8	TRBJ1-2	CASSTSGTGWNYGYTF
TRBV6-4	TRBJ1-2	CASSARALLRGYTF
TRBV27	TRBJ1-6	CASSSRQDFSSYNSPLHF
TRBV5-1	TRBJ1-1	CASSLGTGGGAEAFF
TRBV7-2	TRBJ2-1	CASSRGQGWDNEQFF
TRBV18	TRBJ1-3	CASSTGSGLGNTIYF
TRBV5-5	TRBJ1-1	CASSSGVWNTEAFF
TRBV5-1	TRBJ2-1	CASSLEWDSEQFF
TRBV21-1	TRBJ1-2	CAIPPRGWRGYTF
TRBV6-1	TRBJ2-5	CASSEFSGGKTQYF
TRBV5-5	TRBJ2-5	CASSLTEQETQYF
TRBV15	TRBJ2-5	CATSRVRGLQETQYF
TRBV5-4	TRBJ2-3	CASSFREGTDTQYF